These T cell receptor beta chains were read from a single sample in a study of blood T cell repertoires in COVID-19. This table comes from immunoSEQ multiplex PCR, and its TCRdb copy is limited to in-frame clones, with some not included. The table shows fewer than 250,000 clones, with under 85% occurring only once. Sequencing was carried out using peripheral blood. These receptors were obtained from a human donor in a cohort sampled during active COVID-19. CDR3s include the opening cysteine and the closing phenylalanine or tryptophan. D genes are given only for firm matches. Some rows mark clone size as missing; the rest say once, few, many or name a class of expanded clone.

d_call,v_call,clone_size,j_call,cdr3_aa,cdr3_nt
NA,TRBV12-3/TRBV12-4,NA,TRBJ1-3,CASSPGHGNTIYF,TGTGCCAGCAGTCCGGGTCATGGAAACACCATATATTTT
NA,TRBV5-1,NA,TRBJ2-7,CASSLRGAEQYF,TGCGCCAGCAGCTTGCGGGGGGCCGAGCAGTACTTC
NA,TRBV19,NA,TRBJ2-1,CASSIGGGLYNEQFF,TGTGCCAGTAGTATAGGGGGGGGCCTTTACAATGAGCAGTTCTTC
TRBD1,TRBV3-1/TRBV3-2,NA,TRBJ1-1,CASSHSLRTGRTEAFF,TGTGCCAGCAGCCATTCCCTCAGGACAGGGCGGACTGAAGCTTTCTTT
TRBD1,TRBV10-3,NA,TRBJ1-1,CAISGQGGKNTEAFF,TGTGCCATCAGCGGACAGGGTGGAAAGAACACTGAAGCTTTCTTT
NA,TRBV4-2,NA,TRBJ1-1,CASSQMDRNTEAFF,TGTGCCAGCAGCCAAATGGACAGGAACACTGAAGCTTTCTTT
TRBD1,TRBV2,NA,TRBJ2-4,CASSVYRGLDIQYF,TGTGCCAGCAGTGTGTACAGGGGGCTGGACATTCAGTACTTC
NA,TRBV15,few,TRBJ1-3,CATSRDVGGTIYF,TGTGCCACCAGCAGAGATGTAGGAGGCACCATATATTTT
NA,TRBV3-1/TRBV3-2,NA,TRBJ1-5,CASSGGNKNQPQHF,TGTGCCAGCAGCGGCGGTAACAAAAATCAGCCCCAGCATTTT
TRBD1,TRBV7-9,NA,TRBJ1-3,CASSPSGDRGNTIYF,TGTGCCAGCAGCCCTAGTGGGGACAGAGGAAACACCATATATTTT
TRBD2,TRBV5-8,NA,TRBJ2-3,CASSFPGQWASGRATDTQYF,TGTGCCAGCAGTTTCCCGGGACAGTGGGCTAGCGGGAGGGCCACAGATACGCAGTATTTT
NA,TRBV11-2,NA,TRBJ2-2,CASSLGWRELFF,TGTGCCAGCAGCTTGGGCTGGCGGGAGCTGTTTTTT
TRBD2,TRBV6-4,NA,TRBJ2-7,CASGSSTSDHYEQYF,TGTGCCAGCGGCTCCTCGACTAGCGACCACTACGAGCAGTACTTC
TRBD2,TRBV29-1,NA,TRBJ2-5,CSVDETSVQETQYF,TGCAGCGTTGACGAGACTAGCGTCCAGGAGACCCAGTACTTC
NA,TRBV6-4,NA,TRBJ1-1,CASRRGAGTEAFF,TGTGCCAGCAGACGGGGGGCAGGGACTGAAGCTTTCTTT
NA,TRBV5-1,NA,TRBJ2-7,CASSPAEGGYEQYF,TGCGCCAGCAGCCCGGCGGAGGGCGGCTACGAGCAGTACTTC
NA,TRBV9,NA,TRBJ1-6,CASSGGQSLGSPLHF,TGTGCCAGCAGCGGAGGACAGTCACTTGGTTCACCCCTCCACTTT
TRBD1,TRBV30,NA,TRBJ1-5,CAWSRTGKGFNQPQHF,TGTGCCTGGAGTCGGACAGGGAAGGGTTTTAATCAGCCCCAGCATTTT
TRBD2,TRBV7-2,NA,TRBJ2-2,CASRLAENTGELFF,TGTGCCAGCAGACTAGCGGAGAACACCGGGGAGCTGTTTTTT
TRBD1,TRBV24-1,NA,TRBJ1-5,CATSDGRGQQPQHF,TGTGCCACCAGTGATGGCAGGGGGCAGCAGCCCCAGCATTTT
NA,TRBV6-5,NA,TRBJ2-7,CASSRPSVPHEQYF,TGTGCCAGCAGCCGGCCTAGCGTTCCCCACGAGCAGTACTTC
TRBD1,TRBV18,NA,TRBJ2-3,CASSARQGDTQYF,TGTGCCAGCTCAGCCCGACAGGGGGATACGCAGTATTTT
TRBD1,TRBV10-3,NA,TRBJ1-2,CAISGQTGDYGYTF,TGTGCCATCAGTGGGCAGACAGGGGACTATGGCTACACCTTC
TRBD1,TRBV6-1,NA,TRBJ2-7,CASSETGARSYEQYF,TGTGCCAGCAGTGAAACAGGGGCCAGGTCCTACGAGCAGTACTTC
TRBD2,TRBV7-9,NA,TRBJ2-5,CASSLQQAGLTQYF,TGTGCCAGCAGCTTACAACAAGCGGGGCTTACCCAGTACTTC
NA,TRBV21-1,NA,TRBJ2-7,CASSGLGGYEQYF,TGTGCCAGCAGCGGTCTCGGAGGGTACGAGCAGTACTTC
NA,TRBV15,NA,TRBJ1-2,CATSRGHRETRYGYTF,TGTGCCACCAGCAGAGGCCACAGGGAGACGCGCTATGGCTACACCTTC
NA,TRBV14,NA,TRBJ2-7,CASSQYGDTYEQYF,TGTGCCAGCAGCCAGTACGGGGATACCTACGAGCAGTACTTC
TRBD1,TRBV12-3/TRBV12-4,once,TRBJ1-5,CASSRQGDQPQHF,TGTGCCAGCAGTCGACAGGGAGATCAGCCCCAGCATTTT
NA,TRBV5-1,NA,TRBJ2-7,CASSSRDSGPSYEQYF,TGCGCCAGCAGTTCTCGGGACTCCGGGCCCTCCTACGAGCAGTACTTC
TRBD1,TRBV5-1,NA,TRBJ1-3,CASSLEGGRNTIYF,TGCGCCAGCAGCTTGGAAGGGGGCAGAAACACCATATATTTT
NA,TRBV19,NA,TRBJ1-5,CARPGQAGRPQHF,TGTGCCAGGCCTGGGCAGGCGGGCCGGCCCCAGCATTTT
TRBD2,TRBV5-1,few,TRBJ2-1,CASSTALAGADYNEQFF,TGCGCCAGCAGCACTGCCCTAGCGGGGGCTGACTACAATGAGCAGTTCTTC
NA,TRBV5-8,NA,TRBJ1-3,CASSLKGVSGNTIYF,TGTGCCAGCAGCTTGAAGGGGGTATCCGGAAACACCATATATTTT
NA,TRBV2,NA,TRBJ1-5,CASSVDRSSNQPQHF,TGTGCCAGCAGTGTGGACAGATCTAGCAATCAGCCCCAGCATTTT
TRBD2,TRBV27,NA,TRBJ2-1,CASFSVAGTSGSDEQFF,TGTGCCAGCTTTAGCGTTGCCGGGACTAGCGGCTCGGATGAGCAGTTCTTC
NA,TRBV28,NA,TRBJ1-1,CASSPIKGLRDKNTEAFF,TGTGCCAGCAGTCCAATAAAGGGACTACGGGATAAGAACACTGAAGCTTTCTTT
TRBD2,TRBV6-5,NA,TRBJ2-7,CASRAEGLAGYEQYF,TGTGCCAGCAGGGCCGAGGGACTAGCGGGCTACGAGCAGTACTTC
NA,TRBV5-1,NA,TRBJ1-1,CASSLAGDGTEAFF,TGCGCCAGCAGCTTGGCAGGGGATGGGACTGAAGCTTTCTTT
TRBD2,TRBV12-5,NA,TRBJ2-1,CASGLVLSSGSGEQFF,TGTGCTAGTGGTTTGGTATTATCTAGCGGGAGCGGAGAGCAGTTCTTC
TRBD2,TRBV2,NA,TRBJ2-7,CASGSNSGAQDEQYF,TGTGCCAGCGGATCTAATAGCGGGGCGCAGGACGAGCAGTACTTC
NA,TRBV24-1,NA,TRBJ1-5,CATTEGAGQPQHF,TGTGCCACCACTGAAGGAGCGGGTCAGCCCCAGCATTTT
NA,TRBV9,NA,TRBJ2-5,CASSVASEGALGTQYF,TGTGCCAGCAGCGTAGCTTCGGAGGGTGCATTGGGGACCCAGTACTTC
NA,TRBV14,NA,TRBJ2-7,CASSQQTVSREQYF,TGTGCCAGCAGCCAACAGACAGTGTCACGGGAGCAGTACTTC
NA,TRBV11-2,NA,TRBJ1-4,CASSATATNEKLFF,TGTGCCAGCAGCGCAACGGCAACTAATGAAAAACTGTTTTTT
NA,TRBV9,NA,TRBJ2-5,CASSRGWEETQYF,TGTGCCAGCAGCCGAGGGTGGGAGGAGACCCAGTACTTC
TRBD1,TRBV27,NA,TRBJ1-1,CASSFYGQGLNTEAFF,TGTGCCAGCAGTTTCTATGGACAGGGATTGAACACTGAAGCTTTCTTT
NA,TRBV5-8,NA,TRBJ2-1,CASSLGRSGEQFF,TGTGCCAGCAGCTTGGGGAGGAGTGGTGAGCAGTTCTTC
TRBD2,TRBV2,NA,TRBJ2-7,CASSHAGRVEAYEQYF,TGTGCCAGCAGCCACGCCGGGAGGGTTGAGGCCTACGAGCAGTACTTC
TRBD2,TRBV9,NA,TRBJ2-7,CASSQTSGASYEQYF,TGTGCCAGCAGCCAGACTAGCGGAGCGTCCTACGAGCAGTACTTC
TRBD1,TRBV29-1,NA,TRBJ2-2,CSVRGTNTGELFF,TGCAGCGTCAGGGGGACGAACACCGGGGAGCTGTTTTTT
TRBD2,TRBV5-1,once,TRBJ2-5,CASSFGLAGEETQYF,TGCGCCAGCAGCTTCGGACTAGCGGGAGAAGAGACCCAGTACTTC
TRBD2,TRBV27,NA,TRBJ2-7,CASRTSGTYEQYF,TGTGCCAGCCGGACTAGCGGGACGTACGAGCAGTACTTC